Shown below are 26 T cell receptor beta chains from a single sample sequenced in a study of shared clonotypes between healthy human individuals. Assay: immunoSEQ multiplex PCR; the TCRdb copy retains only in-frame clones and omits some. The sample holds around 1,000,000 clones, approximately 77% seen once. The sample taken for sequencing was memory CD4+ T cells from PBMCs. Subset denoted: CD45RA-negative fraction. The receptors come from a young man in good health. Some clones in this sample may be carry-over from other donors' samples.

The gene calls are TRBV7-2 and TRBJ1-2; D not resolved. The CDR3 is 12 residues long. V was cut by 0 bases and J by 5 bases, with 4 bases left in between. Germline CDR1 is SGHTA and CDR2 is FQGNSA. The CDR3 sequence is CASSLAIYGYTF. Here the CDR3 DNA reads TGTGCCAGCAGCTTAGCGATTTATGGCTACACCTTC.

This chain connects TRBV7-2 to TRBJ2-1; 8 nucleotides align to TRBD2. Germline V lookup: CDR1 SGHTA, CDR2 FQGNSA. Germline trimming cut 5 bases from V and 2 bases from J; bases unmatched to any gene: 5. CDR3 length equals 15 residues. CDR3 bases: TGTGCCAGCAGCCCGGGAGGGCCTGCCTACAATGAGCAGTTCTTC. Protein sequence: CASSPGGPAYNEQFF.

The rearrangement uses TRBV5-4 and TRBJ2-6; D is undetermined. There are 15 residues in the CDR3. CDR1 and CDR2 from the germline V gene are SGHNT and YYREEE (reference sequence). Trimming removed 4 bases at V and 0 bases at J, with 8 bases between. The CDR3 nucleotides are TGTGCCAGCAGCAATCCCTCCTCTGGGGCCAACGTCCTGACTTTC. It yields the protein CASSNPSSGANVLTF.

The CDR3 region is CASSLSGGRTGELFF. In DNA, the CDR3 is TGTGCCAGCAGCTTATCAGGGGGCAGGACCGGGGAGCTGTTTTTT. The rearrangement uses TRBV7-8 and TRBJ2-2, with TRBD1 matching 8 bases. Looked up from germline, CDR1 is SGHVS and CDR2 is FQNEAQ. The CDR3 is made up of 15 amino acids. Trimming at V came to 2 bases and at J to 5 bases, leaving 4 bases not matched to a gene.

The V and J genes are TRBV5-4 and TRBJ2-2; the D call may be TRBD1 or TRBD2 (5 bases each). Trimming left V 4 bases short and J 4 bases short, with 14 bases between. Germline V gene sequence: CDR1 SGHNT, CDR2 YYREEE (reference sequence). This CDR3 region has 15 residues. The chain's CDR3 is CASSASQGSTGELFF. The DNA of the CDR3 is TGTGCCAGCAGCGCTAGCCAGGGCTCCACCGGGGAGCTGTTTTTT. The full variable domain, with the rest looked up from reference TRBV5-4 and TRBJ2-2, is ETGVTQSPTHLIKTRGQQVTLRCSSQSGHNTVSWYQQALGQGPQFIFQYYREEENGRGNFPPRFSGLQFPNYSSELNVNALELDDSALYLCASSASQGSTGELFFGEGSRLTVL.

Of note for this clone: This same CDR3 is encoded by further DNA sequences in the sample. The chain links TRBV2 to TRBJ1-5; maybe TRBD1 (6 bases). This CDR3 spans 14 amino acids. V lost 6 bases and J 2 bases, leaving 11 bases between the germline ends. CDR1 is SNHLY and CDR2 is FYNNEI in the germline V gene. The DNA for the CDR3 is TGTGCCAGCAGAGGGGGATGGGGCAATCAGCCCCAGCATTTT. Its translation is CASRGGWGNQPQHF.

The genes are TRBV2 and TRBJ2-3; 8 positions agree with TRBD1. V shed 5 bases, J shed 4 bases, and the junction held 8 bases outside the gene matches. The germline CDR1 and CDR2 sequences are SNHLY and FYNNEI. This CDR3 is 15 amino acids long. CDR3 amino acids: CASSYGGQGADTQYF. The CDR3 region has the DNA TGTGCCAGCAGTTACGGTGGACAGGGCGCAGATACGCAGTATTTT.

Comments on this clone: Other DNA sequences in the sample encode the same CDR3. The chain couples TRBV18 to TRBJ1-3; D is perhaps TRBD1 (5 bases). The V and J ends lost 3 bases and 8 bases respectively, with 8 bases between them. The CDR3 is made up of 12 amino acids. Per germline, CDR1 KGHSH and CDR2 LQKENI. The CDR3 coding sequence is TGTGCCAGCTCACCCGCGGGGGACACCATATATTTT. Residues: CASSPAGDTIYF.

This chain connects TRBV27 to TRBJ2-3, with D hard to call. The germline V gene has CDR1 MNHEY and CDR2 SMNVEV (reference sequence). V shed 3 bases and J shed 1 base, with 11 bases lying between them. The CDR3 extends over 15 amino acids. CDR3 amino acids: CASSFGSYRTDTQYF. Written as DNA, the CDR3 is TGTGCCAGCAGTTTTGGTAGCTACCGCACAGATACGCAGTATTTT.

This chain links TRBV27 with TRBJ1-1; TRBD1 is a possible D gene (5 bases). The V and J ends lost 5 bases and 3 bases respectively, with 16 bases between them. This CDR3 is built from 15 residues. CDR1 MNHEY and CDR2 SMNVEV come from the germline V gene (reference sequence). CDR3 DNA sequence: TGTGCCAGCAGTCACGGCGGGGCCAGGGACACTGAAGCTTTCTTT. Residues: CASSHGGARDTEAFF.

The chain's CDR3 is CASSSIRGANIQYF. The CDR3 bases are TGTGCCAGCAGCTCCATCAGGGGTGCAAACATTCAGTACTTC. The chain combines TRBV9 with TRBJ2-4; D may be TRBD1 (6 bases). This CDR3 is 14 amino acids long. The V gene's germline CDR1 is SGDLS and CDR2 YYNGEE. Trimming cost V 4 bases and J 6 bases, with 14 bases left between them. Together with reference TRBV9 and TRBJ2-4, the CDR3 gives the full variable domain: DSGVTQTPKHLITATGQRVTLRCSPRSGDLSVYWYQQSLDQGLQFLIQYYNGEERAKGNILERFSAQQFPDLHSELNLSSLELGDSALYFCASSSIRGANIQYFGAGTRLSVL.

This clone was seen only once. The chain employs TRBV19 and TRBJ2-5, with 7 bases that match TRBD2. The junction had 6 bases not matched to a gene; V was cut back by 4 bases and J by 4 bases. Germline-derived CDR1 and CDR2 are LNHDA and SQIVND (reference sequence). The CDR3 length is 14 residues. CDR3 in amino acids: CASSKAGRGETQYF. The CDR3 region has the DNA TGTGCCAGTAGTAAGGCAGGGAGGGGAGAGACCCAGTACTTC.

This rearrangement joins TRBV28 to TRBJ2-7, with 8 bases lining up with TRBD2. Germline CDR1 and CDR2: MDHEN and SYDVKM. The CDR3 consists of 17 residues. V was pared by 5 bases and J by 3 bases, with 15 bases of the junction left unmatched. Written as DNA, the CDR3 is TGTGCCAGCAGTCCCCCGGGAGGTAGCGGGATGAGCTACGAGCAGTACTTC. Amino acid sequence: CASSPPGGSGMSYEQYF.

This clone has more than one count but fewer than ten. The chain has TRBV4-2 and TRBJ1-1; D ambiguous. Germline-derived CDR1 and CDR2 are LGHNA and YNFKEQ. The CDR3 is 15 residues long. V gave up 4 bases and J gave up 3 bases, with 15 bases separating them. CDR3 region: CASSPGPGVDTEAFF. CDR3 nucleotides: TGTGCCAGCAGCCCAGGCCCGGGAGTGGACACTGAAGCTTTCTTT.

The J gene is TRBJ2-7, the V gene TRBV4-1; 9 bases are shared with TRBD1. CDR3 size: 14 residues. The germline gives CDR1 MGHRA, CDR2 YSYEKL. V lost 5 bases, J lost 4 bases, and 6 bases stayed unmatched. In DNA, the CDR3 is TGCGCCAGCAGCGCCGGGACAGGGAATTACGAGCAGTACTTC. Amino acids: CASSAGTGNYEQYF.

The chain employs TRBV7-9 and TRBJ2-1, with D tentatively TRBD1 (5 bases). V was shortened by 7 bases and J by 4 bases, with 17 bases between the two germline ends. CDR1 and CDR2 (germline): SEHNR, FQNEAQ (reference sequence). The CDR3 length is 15 residues. In nucleotides, the CDR3 is TGTGCCAGCACCCCACAGGCTACCTTGTACAATGAGCAGTTCTTC. Its translation is CASTPQATLYNEQFF.

With respect to this clone: A far larger clone is one base from this, pointing to a likely read error. This chain uses TRBV6-1 with TRBJ2-6, with a weak D call TRBD2 (5 bases). This CDR3 contains 16 residues. The V gene's germline CDR1 is MNHNS and CDR2 SASEGT. Trimming took 4 bases from V and 0 from J, leaving 10 bases between them. The CDR3 loop reads CASSGLDFSGANVLTF. CDR3 DNA: TGTGCCAGCAGTGGATTGGACTTCTCTGGGGCCAACGTCCTGACTTTC.

The chain links TRBV2 to TRBJ1-2; D is unclear. CDR1 and CDR2 (germline): SNHLY, FYNNEI. The CDR3 length is 15 residues. V was cut by 6 bases and J by 4 bases, with 18 bases left in between. The CDR3 DNA follows: TGTGCCAGCAGCGACCGCGGCCAGTCGGGCTATGGCTACACCTTC. Its protein is CASSDRGQSGYGYTF. The whole variable domain, remainder taken from reference TRBV2 and TRBJ1-2, is EPEVTQTPSHQVTQMGQEVILRCVPISNHLYFYWYRQILGQKVEFLVSFYNNEISEKSEIFDDQFSVERPDGSNFTLKIRSTKLEDSAMYFCASSDRGQSGYGYTFGSGTRLTVV.

The V gene is TRBV2, the J gene TRBJ1-5; 11 bases match TRBD1. V shed 7 bases, J shed 6 bases, and the junction held 5 bases outside the gene matches. Germline CDR1 reads SNHLY; CDR2 reads FYNNEI. The length of the CDR3 is 14 residues. CDR3 loop: CASKGTGGGQPQHF. The CDR3 DNA is TGTGCCAGCAAGGGGACAGGGGGGGGTCAGCCCCAGCATTTT. The entire variable domain, with the rest obtained from reference TRBV2 and TRBJ1-5, is as follows: EPEVTQTPSHQVTQMGQEVILRCVPISNHLYFYWYRQILGQKVEFLVSFYNNEISEKSEIFDDQFSVERPDGSNFTLKIRSTKLEDSAMYFCASKGTGGGQPQHFGDGTRLSIL.

The chain carries TRBV7-2 and TRBJ2-6; D may be TRBD1 (7 bases). Germline V gives CDR1 SGHTA, CDR2 FQGNSA. Trimming took off 8 bases at V and 1 base at J, with 15 bases between the two ends. This CDR3 is built from 16 residues. CDR3: CASAGQIASGANVLTF. The CDR3, as DNA: TGTGCCAGCGCGGGACAGATTGCTTCTGGGGCCAACGTCCTGACTTTC.

The genes are TRBV4-2 and TRBJ2-2; either TRBD1 or TRBD2 may fit D (5 bases each). V shed 3 bases and J shed 5 bases, with 16 bases lying between them. Looked up from germline, CDR1 is LGHNA and CDR2 is YNFKEQ. The CDR3 spans 16 residues. The CDR3 reads CASSHWDRDRTGELFF. The CDR3 DNA follows: TGTGCCAGCAGCCATTGGGACCGGGACCGTACCGGGGAGCTGTTTTTT.

The chain carries TRBV10-3 and TRBJ1-1, with a tentative D call TRBD1 (5 bases). Trimming cost V 2 bases and J 1 base, with 11 bases left between them. CDR1 and CDR2 from the germline V gene are ENHRY and SYGVKD. CDR3 length: 15 residues. CDR3: CAISELRVGNTEAFF. The DNA of the CDR3 is TGTGCCATCAGTGAGCTCAGGGTGGGGAACACTGAAGCTTTCTTT.

This clone has just a few counts. V is TRBV14 and J is TRBJ1-1; D ambiguous. CDR3 size: 13 residues. V lost 4 bases and J lost 0, with 6 bases in between. Germline CDR1 is SGHDN and CDR2 is FVKESK. The CDR3 is CASSRSLNTEAFF. CDR3 nucleotides: TGTGCCAGCAGCCGTAGCCTGAACACTGAAGCTTTCTTT.

V is TRBV10-3 and J is TRBJ2-7; TRBD2 matches 9 bases. Germline assignment: CDR1 ENHRY and CDR2 SYGVKD. The CDR3 runs 16 residues. The ends lost 4 bases at V and 2 bases at J; junction bases unmatched: 9. The CDR3 here is CAISGLLAGPTYEQYF. In DNA form, the CDR3 reads TGTGCCATCAGTGGCTTACTAGCGGGCCCTACCTACGAGCAGTACTTC.

The chain employs TRBV7-9 and TRBJ1-2; no reliable D call. Germline V CDR1 and CDR2: SEHNR, FQNEAQ (reference sequence). This CDR3 has 14 residues. The ends were cut back, 3 bases at V and 7 bases at J, with 15 bases in the middle. CDR3: CASSFPGGLFGYTF. The CDR3 DNA follows: TGTGCCAGCAGCTTCCCAGGCGGGCTCTTTGGCTACACCTTC.

As concerns this clone: At the DNA level, this CDR3 is encoded by other sequences in the same sample as well. This chain joins TRBV5-4 and TRBJ1-3; D call uncertain. The germline gives CDR1 SGHNT, CDR2 YYREEE (reference sequence). Trimming stripped 2 bases from V and 1 base from J, with 7 bases between. This CDR3 spans 14 amino acids. The CDR3 here is CASSLAGSGNTIYF. CDR3 in DNA: TGTGCCAGCAGCTTAGCTGGGTCTGGAAACACCATATATTTT.